Following are 5 T cell receptor beta chains from one sample sequenced in a study of blood T cell repertoires in COVID-19. Clones were read by immunoSEQ multiplex PCR, and TCRdb kept only the in-frame ones, dropping some. Altogether about 61,000 clones are present, 88% being singletons, with the ten largest covering about a fifth. The sequencing input was peripheral blood. The receptors shown here come from a woman aged 45-60 years with active or convalescent COVID-19.

V is TRBV29-1 and J is TRBJ1-1; TRBD1 aligns across 7 bases. CDR3 length: 15 amino acids. Looked up from germline, CDR1 is SQVTM and CDR2 is ANQGSEA. V gave up 6 bases and J gave up 1 base; unmatched junction bases: 11. CDR3 sequence reads: CSVNDQGGWNTEAFF. As DNA, the CDR3 is TGCAGCGTCAACGACCAGGGGGGCTGGAACACTGAAGCTTTCTTT. The whole variable domain, remainder taken from reference TRBV29-1 and TRBJ1-1, is SAVISQKPSRDICQRGTSLTIQCQVDSQVTMMFWYRQQPGQSLTLIATANQGSEATYESGFVIDKFPISRPNLTFSTLTVSNMSPEDSSIYLCSVNDQGGWNTEAFFGQGTRLTVV.

The V call is TRBV4-1, the J call TRBJ2-4; 15 bases match TRBD2. CDR1 MGHRA and CDR2 YSYEKL come from the germline V gene. The CDR3 has 18 amino acids. The junction had 7 bases not matched to a gene; V was cut back by 4 bases and J by 3 bases. The CDR3: CASSPGLAGGRIKNIQYF. CDR3 DNA: TGCGCCAGCAGCCCGGGACTAGCGGGAGGCCGGATCAAAAACATTCAGTACTTC.

The chain uses TRBV5-4 and TRBJ2-1, with 10 bases aligning to TRBD1. J was trimmed by 5 bases and V by 4 bases; bases with no gene match: 9. CDR3 size: 16 residues. CDR1 is SGHNT and CDR2 is YYREEE in the germline V gene (reference sequence). The CDR3 reads CASSPDRGLNDNEQFF. CDR3 DNA sequence: TGTGCCAGCAGCCCAGACAGGGGGCTAAACGACAATGAGCAGTTCTTC. Together with reference TRBV5-4 and TRBJ2-1, the CDR3 gives the full variable domain: ETGVTQSPTHLIKTRGQQVTLRCSSQSGHNTVSWYQQALGQGPQFIFQYYREEENGRGNFPPRFSGLQFPNYSSELNVNALELDDSALYLCASSPDRGLNDNEQFFGPGTRLTVL.

The V gene is TRBV7-2, the J gene TRBJ2-5; TRBD2 agrees at 13 bases. This CDR3 contains 15 residues. J lost 4 bases, V lost 4 bases, and 3 bases had no gene match. Germline values: CDR1 SGHTA, CDR2 FQGNSA. CDR3 residues: CASSSGLAGVETQYF. The CDR3 DNA sequence: TGTGCCAGCAGCTCAGGACTAGCGGGAGTAGAGACCCAGTACTTC.

The chain carries TRBV12-3 or TRBV12-4 and TRBJ2-1, with 7 bases matching TRBD1. V trimming: 6 bases; J trimming: 5 bases; junction bases outside the gene matches: 4. This CDR3 is 13 amino acids long. This CDR3 is CASRYQGDNEQFF. The CDR3 nucleotides are TGTGCCAGCAGGTACCAGGGGGACAATGAGCAGTTCTTC.